The entry that follows covers one T cell receptor (beta chain) sequence. Other DNA sequences from this sample encode an identical CDR3 as well. CDR1 and CDR2 (germline): LGHNA, YSLEER. Trimming cost V 3 bases and J 4 bases; bases outside gene matches: 4. This CDR3 comprises 14 residues. The source of the sample is a study of memory CD8 T cells in hepatitis C reinfection. Background on the study: A couple of donors resolved primary infection, then developed chronic reinfection. HCV reinfection meant a positive HCV RNA test after two negative tests at least 60 days apart.

Sequencing used immunoSEQ multiplex PCR; TCRdb keeps in-frame clones, though not all of them. Counted here are around 5,000 clones, roughly 90% occurring once; the ten biggest clones make up about 26%. Documented time point: late/post reinfection, 12 to 24 weeks after detection. Sorted cells were sequenced directly ex vivo without any in vitro expansion. Donors were people who inject drugs in the Montreal HEPCO cohort. At all three reinfection time points, viable CD3+ CD8+ CD45RO- cells from a couple of donors served as controls. V usage is TRBV4-3 and J usage is TRBJ2-7; 9 nucleotides align to TRBD1. The source is a middle-aged man with hepatitis C virus infection. Sequences were obtained from naive CD8+ T cells sorted from blood. The CDR3 nucleotides read TGCGCCAGCAGCCAGGGGACAGGGAGATACGAGCAGTACTTC. Its protein is CASSQGTGRYEQYF.